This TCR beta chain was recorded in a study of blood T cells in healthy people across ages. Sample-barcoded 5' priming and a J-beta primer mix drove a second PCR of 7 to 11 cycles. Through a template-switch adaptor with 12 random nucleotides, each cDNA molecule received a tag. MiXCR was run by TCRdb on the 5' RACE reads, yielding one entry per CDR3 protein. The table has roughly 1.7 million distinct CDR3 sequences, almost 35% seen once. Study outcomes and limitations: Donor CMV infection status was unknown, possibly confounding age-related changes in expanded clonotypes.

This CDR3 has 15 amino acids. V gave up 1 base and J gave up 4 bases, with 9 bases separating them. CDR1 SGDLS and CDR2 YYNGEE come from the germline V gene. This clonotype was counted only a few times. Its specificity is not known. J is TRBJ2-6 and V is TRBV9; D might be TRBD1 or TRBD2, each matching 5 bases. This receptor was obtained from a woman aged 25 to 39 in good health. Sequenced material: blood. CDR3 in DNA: TGTGCCAGCAGCGTATGGGGGTCCGGGGCCAACGTCCTGACTTTC. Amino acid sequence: CASSVWGSGANVLTF.